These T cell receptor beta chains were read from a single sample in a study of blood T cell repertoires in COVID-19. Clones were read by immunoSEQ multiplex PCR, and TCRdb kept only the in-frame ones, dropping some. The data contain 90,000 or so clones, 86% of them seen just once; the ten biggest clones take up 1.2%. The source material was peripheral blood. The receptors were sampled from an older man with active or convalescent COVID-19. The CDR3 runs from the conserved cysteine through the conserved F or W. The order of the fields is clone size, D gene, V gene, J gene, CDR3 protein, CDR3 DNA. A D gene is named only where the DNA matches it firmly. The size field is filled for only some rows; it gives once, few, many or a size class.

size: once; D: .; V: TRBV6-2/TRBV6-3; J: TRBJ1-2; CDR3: CASSYPSGFGGGYTF; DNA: TGTGCCAGCAGTTACCCGTCCGGGTTTGGTGGTGGCTACACCTTC
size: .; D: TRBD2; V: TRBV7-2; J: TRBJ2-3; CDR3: CASSPRTSGFTDTQYF; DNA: TGTGCCAGCAGCCCTCGGACTAGCGGTTTCACAGATACGCAGTATTTT
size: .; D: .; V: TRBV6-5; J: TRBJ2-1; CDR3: CASSYRWTTLGNEQFF; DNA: TGTGCCAGCAGTTACCGTTGGACAACCTTGGGCAATGAGCAGTTCTTC
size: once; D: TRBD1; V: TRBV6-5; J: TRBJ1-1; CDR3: CASRRTGANTEAFF; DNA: TGTGCCAGCAGGAGAACAGGGGCAAACACTGAAGCTTTCTTT
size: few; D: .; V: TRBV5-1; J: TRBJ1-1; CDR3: CASSSRGNTEAFF; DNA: TGCGCCAGCAGCTCCAGGGGAAACACTGAAGCTTTCTTT
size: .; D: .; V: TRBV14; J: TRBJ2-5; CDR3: CASSRWAGETQYF; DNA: TGTGCCAGCAGCCGGTGGGCGGGGGAGACCCAGTACTTC
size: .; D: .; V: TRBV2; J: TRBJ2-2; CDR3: CASKWTDTGELFF; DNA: TGTGCCAGCAAGTGGACAGACACCGGGGAGCTGTTTTTT
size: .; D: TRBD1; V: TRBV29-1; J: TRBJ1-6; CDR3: CSVREGQGNSPLHF; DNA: TGCAGCGTCCGGGAGGGACAGGGGAATTCACCCCTCCACTTT
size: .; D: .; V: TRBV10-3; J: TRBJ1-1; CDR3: CAISGTGNTEAFF; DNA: TGTGCCATCAGCGGCACGGGGAACACTGAAGCTTTCTTT
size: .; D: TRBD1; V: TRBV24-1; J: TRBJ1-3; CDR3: CAIHGQGRSRTGNTIYF; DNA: TGTGCCATCCATGGACAGGGGAGATCGCGTACAGGAAACACCATATATTTT
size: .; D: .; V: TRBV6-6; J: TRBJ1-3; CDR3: CASSPDSYSGNTIYF; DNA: TGTGCCAGCAGCCCCGACAGCTACTCTGGAAACACCATATATTTT
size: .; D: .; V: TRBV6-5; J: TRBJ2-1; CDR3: CASSYSPLVGYNEQFF; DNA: TGTGCCAGCAGTTACTCGCCACTAGTCGGGTACAATGAGCAGTTCTTC
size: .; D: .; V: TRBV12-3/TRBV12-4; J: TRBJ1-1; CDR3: CASSSNSNTEAFF; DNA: TGTGCCAGCAGTTCAAACAGTAACACTGAAGCTTTCTTT
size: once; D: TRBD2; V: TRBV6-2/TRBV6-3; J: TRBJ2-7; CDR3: CASSYSPTSGTFSYEQYF; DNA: TGTGCCAGCAGTTACTCGCCGACTAGCGGAACCTTCTCCTACGAGCAGTACTTC
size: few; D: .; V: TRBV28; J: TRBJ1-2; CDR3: CASSLQGPMGYTF; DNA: TGTGCCAGCAGTTTACAGGGTCCGATGGGCTACACCTTC
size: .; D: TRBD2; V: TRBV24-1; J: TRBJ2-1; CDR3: CATSDRSGGGVVQFF; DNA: TGTGCCACCAGTGATCGGTCGGGAGGGGGGGTCGTGCAGTTCTTC
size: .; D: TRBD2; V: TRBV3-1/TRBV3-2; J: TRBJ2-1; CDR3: CASSPGTRSQGEQFF; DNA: TGTGCCAGCAGCCCCGGGACTAGAAGTCAGGGTGAGCAGTTCTTC
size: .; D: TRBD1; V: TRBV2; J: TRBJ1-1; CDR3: CASSEYRGLTEAFF; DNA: TGTGCCAGCAGTGAATACAGGGGGCTTACTGAAGCTTTCTTT
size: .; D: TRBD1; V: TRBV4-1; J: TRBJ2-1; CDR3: CASSQWGQGYNEQFF; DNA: TGCGCCAGCAGCCAGTGGGGACAGGGCTACAATGAGCAGTTCTTC
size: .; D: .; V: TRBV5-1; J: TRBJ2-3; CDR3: CASSPAGDTQYF; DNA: TGCGCCAGCAGCCCGGCGGGGGATACGCAGTATTTT
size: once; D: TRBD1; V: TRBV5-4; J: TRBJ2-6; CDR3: CASSSPGTGGSGANVLTF; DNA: TGTGCCAGCAGCTCGCCCGGGACAGGGGGATCTGGGGCCAACGTCCTGACTTTC
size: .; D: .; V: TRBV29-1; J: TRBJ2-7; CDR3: CSVGLAGEQYF; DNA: TGCAGCGTTGGTCTAGCTGGGGAGCAGTACTTC
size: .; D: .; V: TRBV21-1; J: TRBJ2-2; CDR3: CASNLTIGGTGELFF; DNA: TGTGCCAGCAACCTAACTATAGGGGGAACCGGGGAGCTGTTTTTT
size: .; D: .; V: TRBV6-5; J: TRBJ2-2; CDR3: CASRKETGNTGELFF; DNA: TGTGCCAGCAGAAAAGAGACAGGGAACACCGGGGAGCTGTTTTTT
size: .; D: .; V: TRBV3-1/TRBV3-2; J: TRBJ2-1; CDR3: CASSQGWQSYNEQFF; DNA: TGTGCCAGCAGCCAAGGTTGGCAGTCCTACAATGAGCAGTTCTTC
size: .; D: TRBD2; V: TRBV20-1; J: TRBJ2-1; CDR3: CSASFRGSGIYNEQFF; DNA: TGCAGTGCTAGTTTTCGGGGGAGCGGGATCTACAATGAGCAGTTCTTC
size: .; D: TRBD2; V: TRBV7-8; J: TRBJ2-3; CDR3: CASSLAGGRDTQYF; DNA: TGTGCCAGCAGCTTAGCGGGAGGGAGAGATACGCAGTATTTT
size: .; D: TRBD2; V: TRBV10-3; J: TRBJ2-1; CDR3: CAISDSGRASYNEQFF; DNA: TGTGCCATCAGTGACAGCGGGAGGGCTTCCTACAATGAGCAGTTCTTC
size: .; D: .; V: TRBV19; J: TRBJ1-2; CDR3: CASSADRDNNYGYTF; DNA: TGTGCCAGTAGTGCCGACCGGGACAACAACTATGGCTACACCTTC
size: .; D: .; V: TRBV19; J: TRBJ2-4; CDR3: CASSIIGRASDIQYF; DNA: TGTGCCAGTAGTATTATTGGCAGGGCTAGTGACATTCAGTACTTC
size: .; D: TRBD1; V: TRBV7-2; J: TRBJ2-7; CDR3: CASSPRQGSYEQYF; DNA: TGTGCCAGCAGCCCCAGACAGGGCAGCTACGAGCAGTACTTC
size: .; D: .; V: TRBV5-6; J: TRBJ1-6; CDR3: CASSLSMNSPLHF; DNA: TGTGCCAGCAGCTTATCCATGAATTCACCCCTCCACTTT
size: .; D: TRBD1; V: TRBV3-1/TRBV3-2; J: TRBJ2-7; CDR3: CASSRIQGARGYEQYF; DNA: TGTGCCAGCAGCCGTATACAGGGGGCAAGGGGCTACGAGCAGTACTTC
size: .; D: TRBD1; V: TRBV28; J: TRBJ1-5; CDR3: CASSSRDRVNQPQHF; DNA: TGTGCCAGCAGTTCCCGGGACAGGGTAAATCAGCCCCAGCATTTT
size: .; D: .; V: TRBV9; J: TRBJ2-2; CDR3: CASRQGYTGELFF; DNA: TGTGCCAGCAGACAGGGATACACCGGGGAGCTGTTTTTT
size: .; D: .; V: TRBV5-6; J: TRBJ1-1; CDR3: CASSWDTSNTEAFF; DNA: TGTGCCAGCAGCTGGGACACCTCGAACACTGAAGCTTTCTTT
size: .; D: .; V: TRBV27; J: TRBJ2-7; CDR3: CASSLSVGGAYEQYF; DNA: TGTGCCAGCAGTTTATCGGTGGGAGGCGCCTACGAGCAGTACTTC
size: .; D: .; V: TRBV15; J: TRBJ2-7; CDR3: CATSTGDTSYEQYF; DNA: TGTGCCACCAGCACAGGGGACACCTCCTACGAGCAGTACTTC
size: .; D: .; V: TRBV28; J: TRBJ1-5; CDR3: CASTLQGLNNQPQHF; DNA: TGTGCCAGCACCCTACAGGGTTTGAACAATCAGCCCCAGCATTTT
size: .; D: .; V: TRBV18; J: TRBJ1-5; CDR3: CASSPPGSSQPQHF; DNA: TGTGCCAGCTCACCACCGGGCAGTTCACAGCCCCAGCATTTT
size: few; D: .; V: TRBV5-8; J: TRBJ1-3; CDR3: CASMFPRAQLSGNTIYF; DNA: TGTGCCAGCATGTTCCCACGAGCCCAACTCTCTGGAAACACCATATATTTT
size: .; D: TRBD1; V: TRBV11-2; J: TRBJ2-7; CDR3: CASSSNYRGESPPYEQYF; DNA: TGTGCCAGCAGCTCAAACTACAGGGGTGAGAGTCCCCCCTACGAGCAGTACTTC
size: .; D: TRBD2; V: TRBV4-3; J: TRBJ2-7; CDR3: CASSHLAGGTSGEQYF; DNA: TGCGCCAGCAGCCATCTAGCGGGAGGGACCTCGGGCGAGCAGTACTTC
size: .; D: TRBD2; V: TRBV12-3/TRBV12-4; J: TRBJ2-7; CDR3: CASRGTTTYEQYF; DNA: TGTGCCAGCAGAGGGACTACGACTTACGAGCAGTACTTC
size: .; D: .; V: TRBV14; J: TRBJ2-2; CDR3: CASSQVLGALFF; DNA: TGTGCCAGCAGCCAAGTTTTGGGGGCCCTGTTTTTT
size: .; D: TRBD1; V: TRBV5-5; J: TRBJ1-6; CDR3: CASSIPGTGDNSPLHF; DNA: TGTGCCAGCAGCATCCCCGGGACAGGGGATAATTCACCCCTCCACTTT
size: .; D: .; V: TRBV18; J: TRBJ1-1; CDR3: CASSPSGVTEAFF; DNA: TGTGCCAGCTCACCATCGGGGGTTACTGAAGCTTTCTTT
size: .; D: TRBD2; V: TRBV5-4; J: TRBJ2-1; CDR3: CASSLASGSAYNEQFF; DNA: TGTGCCAGCAGCTTGGCTAGCGGGAGTGCCTACAATGAGCAGTTCTTC
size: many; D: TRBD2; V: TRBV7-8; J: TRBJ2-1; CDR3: CASSLARTSGRKWGNEQFF; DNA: TGTGCCAGCAGCTTAGCTAGGACTAGCGGGCGTAAGTGGGGGAATGAGCAGTTCTTC
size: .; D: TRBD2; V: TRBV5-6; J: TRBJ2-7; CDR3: CASSYSGTSSSYEQYF; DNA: TGTGCCAGCAGCTACTCCGGGACTAGCTCCTCCTACGAGCAGTACTTC